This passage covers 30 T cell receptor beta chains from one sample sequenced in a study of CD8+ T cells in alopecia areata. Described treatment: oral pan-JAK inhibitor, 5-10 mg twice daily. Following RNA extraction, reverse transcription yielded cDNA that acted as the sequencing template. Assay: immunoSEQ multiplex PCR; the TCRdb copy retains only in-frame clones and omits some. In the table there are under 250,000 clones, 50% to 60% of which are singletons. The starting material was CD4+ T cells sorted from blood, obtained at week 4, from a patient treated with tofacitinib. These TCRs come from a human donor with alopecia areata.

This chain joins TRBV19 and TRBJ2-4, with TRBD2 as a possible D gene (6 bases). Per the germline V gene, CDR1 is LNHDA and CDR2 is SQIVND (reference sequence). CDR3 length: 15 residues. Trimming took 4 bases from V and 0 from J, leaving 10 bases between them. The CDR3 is CASSKDYLAKNIQYF. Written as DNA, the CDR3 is TGTGCCAGTAGTAAGGACTACCTAGCCAAAAACATTCAGTACTTC.

The CDR3 is CAWSDLNQPQHF. CDR3 coding DNA: TGTGCCTGGAGTGACCTCAATCAGCCCCAGCATTTT. This chain connects TRBV30 to TRBJ1-5; D not certain. Trimming pared 1 base from V and 3 bases from J, leaving 4 bases between. Germline CDR1 and CDR2: GTSNPN and SVGIG (reference sequence). The CDR3 loop spans 12 amino acids.

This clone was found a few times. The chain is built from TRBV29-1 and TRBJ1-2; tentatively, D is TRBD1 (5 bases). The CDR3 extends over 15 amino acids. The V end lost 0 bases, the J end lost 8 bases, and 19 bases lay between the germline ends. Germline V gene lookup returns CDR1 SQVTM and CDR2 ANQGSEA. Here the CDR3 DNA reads TGCAGCGTTGAAGATGGGGGAACCCAATCGGGAGGCTACACCTTC. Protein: CSVEDGGTQSGGYTF.

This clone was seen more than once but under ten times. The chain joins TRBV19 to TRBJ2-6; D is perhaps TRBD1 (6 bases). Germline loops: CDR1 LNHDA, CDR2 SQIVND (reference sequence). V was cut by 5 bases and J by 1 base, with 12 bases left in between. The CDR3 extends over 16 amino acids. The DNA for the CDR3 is TGTGCCAGTAGTTTGACAGGAGGTTCTGGGGCCAACGTCCTGACTTTC. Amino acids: CASSLTGGSGANVLTF.

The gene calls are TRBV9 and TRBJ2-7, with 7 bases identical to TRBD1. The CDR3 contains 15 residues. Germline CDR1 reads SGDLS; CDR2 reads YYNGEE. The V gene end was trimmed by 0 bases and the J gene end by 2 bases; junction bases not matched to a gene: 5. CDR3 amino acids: CASSVDGQVTYEQYF. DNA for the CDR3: TGTGCCAGCAGCGTAGATGGACAGGTTACCTACGAGCAGTACTTC.

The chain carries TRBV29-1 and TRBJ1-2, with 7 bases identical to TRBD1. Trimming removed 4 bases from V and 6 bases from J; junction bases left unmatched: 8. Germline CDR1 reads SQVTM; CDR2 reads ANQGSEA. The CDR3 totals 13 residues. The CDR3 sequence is CSVGDRVFDGYTF. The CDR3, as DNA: TGCAGCGTTGGTGACAGGGTATTTGATGGCTACACCTTC. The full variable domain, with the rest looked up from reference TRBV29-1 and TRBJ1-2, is SAVISQKPSRDICQRGTSLTIQCQVDSQVTMMFWYRQQPGQSLTLIATANQGSEATYESGFVIDKFPISRPNLTFSTLTVSNMSPEDSSIYLCSVGDRVFDGYTFGSGTRLTVV.

The CDR3 spells CASSSPTAASYEQYF. CDR3 nucleotides: TGTGCCAGCAGTTCCCCCACGGCAGCCTCCTACGAGCAGTACTTC. The chain employs TRBV27 and TRBJ2-7, with D uncertain. CDR1 and CDR2 (germline): MNHEY, SMNVEV (reference sequence). The CDR3 loop spans 15 amino acids. Trimming took off 4 bases at V and 0 bases at J, with 13 bases between the two ends.

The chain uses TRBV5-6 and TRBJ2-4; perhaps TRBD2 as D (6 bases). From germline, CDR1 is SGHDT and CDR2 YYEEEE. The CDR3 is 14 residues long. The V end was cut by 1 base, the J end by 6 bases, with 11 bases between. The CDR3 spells CASSLFSSANIQYF. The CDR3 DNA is TGTGCCAGCAGCTTGTTCTCTAGCGCAAACATTCAGTACTTC.

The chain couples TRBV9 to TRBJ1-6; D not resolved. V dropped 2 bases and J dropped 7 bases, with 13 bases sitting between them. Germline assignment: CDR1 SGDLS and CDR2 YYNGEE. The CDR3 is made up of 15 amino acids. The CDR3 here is CASSVEDGLNSPLHF. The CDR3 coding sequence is TGTGCCAGCAGCGTGGAGGACGGATTAAATTCACCCCTCCACTTT.

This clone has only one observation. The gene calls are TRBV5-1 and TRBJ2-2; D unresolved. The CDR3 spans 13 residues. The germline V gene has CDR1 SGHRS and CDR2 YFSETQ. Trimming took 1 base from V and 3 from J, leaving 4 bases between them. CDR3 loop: CASSLTYTGELFF. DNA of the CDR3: TGCGCCAGCAGCTTGACGTACACCGGGGAGCTGTTTTTT.

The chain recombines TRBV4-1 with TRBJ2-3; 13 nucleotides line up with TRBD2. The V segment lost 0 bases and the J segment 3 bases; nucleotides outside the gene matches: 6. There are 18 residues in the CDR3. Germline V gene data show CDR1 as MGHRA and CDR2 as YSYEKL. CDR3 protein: CASSQDPLAGGQTDTQYF. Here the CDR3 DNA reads TGCGCCAGCAGCCAAGATCCACTAGCGGGGGGGCAGACAGATACGCAGTATTTT.

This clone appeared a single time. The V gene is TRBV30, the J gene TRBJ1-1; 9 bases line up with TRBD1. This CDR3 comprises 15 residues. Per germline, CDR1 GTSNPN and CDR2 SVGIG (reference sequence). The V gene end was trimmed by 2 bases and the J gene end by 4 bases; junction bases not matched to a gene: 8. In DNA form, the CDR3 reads TGTGCCTGGAGTTTATGGACAGGGGTGAGCACTGAAGCTTTCTTT. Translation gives CAWSLWTGVSTEAFF.

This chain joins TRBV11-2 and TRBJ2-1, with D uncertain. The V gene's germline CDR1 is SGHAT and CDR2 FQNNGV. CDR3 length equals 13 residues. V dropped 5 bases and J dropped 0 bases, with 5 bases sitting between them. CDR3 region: CASSDGSYNEQFF. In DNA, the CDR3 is TGTGCCAGCAGCGACGGCTCCTACAATGAGCAGTTCTTC.

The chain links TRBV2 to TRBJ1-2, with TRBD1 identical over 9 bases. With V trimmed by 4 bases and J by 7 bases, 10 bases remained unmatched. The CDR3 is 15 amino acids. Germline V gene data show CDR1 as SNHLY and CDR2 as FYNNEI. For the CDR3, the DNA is TGTGCCAGCAGTGTAAATGCGGGACAGGGCTTTGGCTACACCTTC. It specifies CASSVNAGQGFGYTF.

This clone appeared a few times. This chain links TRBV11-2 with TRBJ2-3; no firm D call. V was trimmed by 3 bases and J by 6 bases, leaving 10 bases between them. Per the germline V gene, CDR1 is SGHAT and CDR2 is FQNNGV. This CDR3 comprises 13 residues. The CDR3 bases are TGTGCCAGCAGCTTCCAAGGGTGGGATACGCAGTATTTT. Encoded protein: CASSFQGWDTQYF.

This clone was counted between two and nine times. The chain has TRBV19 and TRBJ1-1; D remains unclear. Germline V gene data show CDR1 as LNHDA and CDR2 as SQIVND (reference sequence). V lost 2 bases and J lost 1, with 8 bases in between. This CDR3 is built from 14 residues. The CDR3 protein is CASSITAANTEAFF. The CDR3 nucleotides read TGTGCCAGTAGTATAACAGCAGCGAACACTGAAGCTTTCTTT. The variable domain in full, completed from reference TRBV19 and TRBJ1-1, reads DGGITQSPKYLFRKEGQNVTLSCEQNLNHDAMYWYRQDPGQGLRLIYYSQIVNDFQKGDIAEGYSVSREKKESFPLTVTSAQKNPTAFYLCASSITAANTEAFFGQGTRLTVV.

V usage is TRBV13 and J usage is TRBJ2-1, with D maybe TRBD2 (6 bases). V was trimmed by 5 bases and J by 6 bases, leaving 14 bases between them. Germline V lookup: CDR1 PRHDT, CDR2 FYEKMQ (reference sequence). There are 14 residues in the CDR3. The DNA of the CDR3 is TGTGCCAGCAGCCCTACTTCGACTAGCAATGAGCAGTTCTTC. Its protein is CASSPTSTSNEQFF. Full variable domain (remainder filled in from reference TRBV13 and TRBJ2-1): AAGVIQSPRHLIKEKRETATLKCYPIPRHDTVYWYQQGPGQDPQFLISFYEKMQSDKGSIPDRFSAQQFSDYHSELNMSSLELGDSALYFCASSPTSTSNEQFFGPGTRLTVL.

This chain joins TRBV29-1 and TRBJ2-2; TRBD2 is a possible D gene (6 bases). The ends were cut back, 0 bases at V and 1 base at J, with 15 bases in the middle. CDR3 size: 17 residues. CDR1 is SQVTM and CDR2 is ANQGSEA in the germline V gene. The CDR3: CSVEDRRGSQNTGELFF. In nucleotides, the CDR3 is TGCAGCGTTGAAGATCGGCGGGGCAGCCAGAACACCGGGGAGCTGTTTTTT.

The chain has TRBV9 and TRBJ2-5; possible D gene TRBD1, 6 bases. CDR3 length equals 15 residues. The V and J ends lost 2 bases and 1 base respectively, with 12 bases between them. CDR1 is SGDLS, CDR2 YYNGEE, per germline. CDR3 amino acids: CASSVETGLQETQYF. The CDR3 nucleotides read TGTGCCAGCAGCGTTGAGACAGGCCTCCAAGAGACCCAGTACTTC.

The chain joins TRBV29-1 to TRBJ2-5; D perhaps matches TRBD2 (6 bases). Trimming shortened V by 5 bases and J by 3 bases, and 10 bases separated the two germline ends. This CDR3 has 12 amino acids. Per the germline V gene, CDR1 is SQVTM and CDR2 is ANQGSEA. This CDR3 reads CSVLGTEETQYF. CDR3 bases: TGCAGCGTTCTCGGGACTGAAGAGACCCAGTACTTC.

This CDR3 reads CATSRDQGSASEQYF. The DNA of the CDR3 is TGTGCCACCAGCAGAGATCAAGGTTCAGCTTCCGAGCAGTACTTC. J is TRBJ2-7 and V is TRBV15; D gene unclear. Trimming took 0 bases from V and 6 from J, leaving 15 bases between them. The CDR3 runs to 15 residues. The germline V gene encodes CDR1 LNHNV and CDR2 YYDKDF (reference sequence).

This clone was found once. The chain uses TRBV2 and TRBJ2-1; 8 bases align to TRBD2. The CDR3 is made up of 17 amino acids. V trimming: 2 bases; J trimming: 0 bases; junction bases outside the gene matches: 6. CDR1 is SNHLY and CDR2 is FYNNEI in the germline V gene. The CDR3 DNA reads TGTGCCAGCAGTGAACCATCACTAGCGGCCTCCTACAATGAGCAGTTCTTC. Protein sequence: CASSEPSLAASYNEQFF. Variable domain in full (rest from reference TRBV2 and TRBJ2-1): EPEVTQTPSHQVTQMGQEVILRCVPISNHLYFYWYRQILGQKVEFLVSFYNNEISEKSEIFDDQFSVERPDGSNFTLKIRSTKLEDSAMYFCASSEPSLAASYNEQFFGPGTRLTVL.

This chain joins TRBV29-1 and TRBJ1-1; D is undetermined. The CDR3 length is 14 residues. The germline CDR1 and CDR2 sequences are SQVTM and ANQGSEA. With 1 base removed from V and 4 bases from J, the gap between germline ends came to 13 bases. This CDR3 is CSVEVRPGSTEAFF. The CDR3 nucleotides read TGCAGCGTTGAAGTCCGACCGGGATCCACTGAAGCTTTCTTT.

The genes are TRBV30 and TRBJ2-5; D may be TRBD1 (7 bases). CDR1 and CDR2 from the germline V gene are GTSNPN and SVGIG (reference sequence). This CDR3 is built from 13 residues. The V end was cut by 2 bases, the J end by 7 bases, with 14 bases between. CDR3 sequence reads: CAWSPRQGGTQYF. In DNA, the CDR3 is TGTGCCTGGAGTCCCCGTCAGGGGGGGACCCAGTACTTC.

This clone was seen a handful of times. CDR3 DNA sequence: TGCGCCAGCAGCTTGGAAGAAGGAGAGCAGTACTTC. Encoded protein: CASSLEEGEQYF. The chain couples TRBV5-1 to TRBJ2-7; D unclear. CDR3 length equals 12 residues. CDR1 is SGHRS and CDR2 is YFSETQ in the germline V gene. V lost 0 bases and J lost 7, with 8 bases in between.

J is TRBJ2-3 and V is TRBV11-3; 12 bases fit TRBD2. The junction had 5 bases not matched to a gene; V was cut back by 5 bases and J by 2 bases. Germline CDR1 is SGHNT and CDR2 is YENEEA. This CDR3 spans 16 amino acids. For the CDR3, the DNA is TGTGCCAGCAGCCCCGGACTAGCGGGGAACACAGATACGCAGTATTTT. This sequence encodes CASSPGLAGNTDTQYF.

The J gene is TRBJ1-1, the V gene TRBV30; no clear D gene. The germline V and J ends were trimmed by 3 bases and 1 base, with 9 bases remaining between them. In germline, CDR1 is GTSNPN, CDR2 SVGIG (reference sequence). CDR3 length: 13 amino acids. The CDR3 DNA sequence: TGTGCCTGGAGCCCCAGGCAGAACACTGAAGCTTTCTTT. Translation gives CAWSPRQNTEAFF.

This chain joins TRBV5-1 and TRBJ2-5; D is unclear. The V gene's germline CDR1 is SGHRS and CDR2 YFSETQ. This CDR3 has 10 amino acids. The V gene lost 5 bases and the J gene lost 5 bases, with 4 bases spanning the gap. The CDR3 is CASRGETQYF. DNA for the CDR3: TGCGCCAGCAGGGGGGAGACCCAGTACTTC.

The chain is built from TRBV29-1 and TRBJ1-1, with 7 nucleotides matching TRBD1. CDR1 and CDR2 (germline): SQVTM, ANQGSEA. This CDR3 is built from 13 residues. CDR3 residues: CSYLGQPNTEAFF. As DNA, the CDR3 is TGCAGTTACTTGGGACAGCCTAACACTGAAGCTTTCTTT.

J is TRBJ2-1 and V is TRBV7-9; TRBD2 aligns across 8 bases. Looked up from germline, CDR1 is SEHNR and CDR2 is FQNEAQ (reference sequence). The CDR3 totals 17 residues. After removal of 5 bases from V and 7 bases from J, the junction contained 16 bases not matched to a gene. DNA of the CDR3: TGTGCCAGCAGCAAATTCGTCGGGAGGGCTGTTCCTAATGAGCAGTTCTTC. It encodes CASSKFVGRAVPNEQFF. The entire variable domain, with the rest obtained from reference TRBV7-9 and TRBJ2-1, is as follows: DTGVSQNPRHKITKRGQNVTFRCDPISEHNRLYWYRQTLGQGPEFLTYFQNEAQLEKSRLLSDRFSAERPKGSFSTLEIQRTEQGDSAMYLCASSKFVGRAVPNEQFFGPGTRLTVL.